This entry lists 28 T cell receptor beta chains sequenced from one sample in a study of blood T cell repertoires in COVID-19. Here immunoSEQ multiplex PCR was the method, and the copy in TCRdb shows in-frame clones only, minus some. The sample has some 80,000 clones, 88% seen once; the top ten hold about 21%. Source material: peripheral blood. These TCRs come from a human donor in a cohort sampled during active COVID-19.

The CDR3 bases are TGCGCCAGCAGTCAATCCGGGGACAGACCCTACGAGCAGTACTTC. Protein product: CASSQSGDRPYEQYF. The chain employs TRBV23-1 and TRBJ2-7, with 7 bases lining up with TRBD1. TRBV23-1 is labeled an ORF, and its function is uncertain. This CDR3 comprises 15 residues. The ends lost 0 bases at V and 2 bases at J; junction bases unmatched: 4.

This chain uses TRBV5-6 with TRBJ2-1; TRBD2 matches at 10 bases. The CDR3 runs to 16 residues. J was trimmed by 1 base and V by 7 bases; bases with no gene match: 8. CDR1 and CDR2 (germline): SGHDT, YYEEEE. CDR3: CASLILAGESYNEQFF. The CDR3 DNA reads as TGTGCCAGCTTAATCCTAGCGGGAGAGTCCTACAATGAGCAGTTCTTC.

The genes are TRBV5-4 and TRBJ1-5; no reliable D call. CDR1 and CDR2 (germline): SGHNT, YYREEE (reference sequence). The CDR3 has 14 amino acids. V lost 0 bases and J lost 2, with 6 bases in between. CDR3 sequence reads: CASSLDNGNQPQHF. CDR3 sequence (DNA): TGTGCCAGCAGCTTGGACAATGGCAATCAGCCCCAGCATTTT.

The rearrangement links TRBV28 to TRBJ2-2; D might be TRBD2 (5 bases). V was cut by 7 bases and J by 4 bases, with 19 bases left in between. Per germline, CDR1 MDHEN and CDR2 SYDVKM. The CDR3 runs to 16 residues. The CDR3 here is CASTSSEALGTGELFF. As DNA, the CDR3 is TGTGCCAGCACATCCTCGGAGGCCCTGGGCACCGGGGAGCTGTTTTTT. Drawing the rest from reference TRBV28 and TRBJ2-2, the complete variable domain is DVKVTQSSRYLVKRTGEKVFLECVQDMDHENMFWYRQDPGLGLRLIYFSYDVKMKEKGDIPEGYSVSREKKERFSLILESASTNQTSMYLCASTSSEALGTGELFFGEGSRLTVL.

This CDR3 is CASMFGGYNEQFF. The CDR3 DNA is TGTGCCAGCATGTTCGGGGGCTACAATGAGCAGTTCTTC. The chain uses TRBV27 and TRBJ2-1, with D tentatively TRBD2 (6 bases). V lost 7 bases, J lost 3 bases, and 10 bases lay in between. The V gene's germline CDR1 is MNHEY and CDR2 SMNVEV (reference sequence). CDR3 size: 13 residues.

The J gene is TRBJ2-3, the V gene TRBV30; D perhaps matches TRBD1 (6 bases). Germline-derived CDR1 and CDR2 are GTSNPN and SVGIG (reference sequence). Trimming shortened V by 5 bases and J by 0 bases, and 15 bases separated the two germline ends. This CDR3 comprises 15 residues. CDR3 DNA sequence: TGTGCCTGGCTGGACAGACGAGCTAGCACAGATACGCAGTATTTT. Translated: CAWLDRRASTDTQYF.

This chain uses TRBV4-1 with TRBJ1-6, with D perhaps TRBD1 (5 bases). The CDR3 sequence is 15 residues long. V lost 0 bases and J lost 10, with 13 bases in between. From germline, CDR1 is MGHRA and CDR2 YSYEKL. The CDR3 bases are TGCGCCAGCAGCCAAGACAGGGTAGAACAATCACCCCTCCACTTT. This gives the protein CASSQDRVEQSPLHF.

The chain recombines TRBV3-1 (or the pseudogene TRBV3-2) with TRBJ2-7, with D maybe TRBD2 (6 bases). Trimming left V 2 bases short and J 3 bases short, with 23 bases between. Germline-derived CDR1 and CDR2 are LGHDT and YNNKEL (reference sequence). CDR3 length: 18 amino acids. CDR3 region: CASSQNSLEGKQDYEQYF. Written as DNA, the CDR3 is TGTGCCAGCAGCCAAAACTCTCTGGAGGGGAAGCAGGACTACGAGCAGTACTTC.

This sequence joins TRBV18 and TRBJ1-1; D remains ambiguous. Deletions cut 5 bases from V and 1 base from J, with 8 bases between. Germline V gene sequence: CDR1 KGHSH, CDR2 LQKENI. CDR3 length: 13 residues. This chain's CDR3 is CASSGSRNTEAFF. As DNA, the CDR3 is TGTGCCAGCTCAGGGAGCAGGAACACTGAAGCTTTCTTT.

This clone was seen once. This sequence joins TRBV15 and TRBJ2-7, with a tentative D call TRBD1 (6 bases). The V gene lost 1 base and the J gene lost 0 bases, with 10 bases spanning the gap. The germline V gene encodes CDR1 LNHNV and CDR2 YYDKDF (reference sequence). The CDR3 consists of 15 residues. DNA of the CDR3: TGTGCCACCAGCAGAGTGACAGGAAGCTCCTACGAGCAGTACTTC. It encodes CATSRVTGSSYEQYF.

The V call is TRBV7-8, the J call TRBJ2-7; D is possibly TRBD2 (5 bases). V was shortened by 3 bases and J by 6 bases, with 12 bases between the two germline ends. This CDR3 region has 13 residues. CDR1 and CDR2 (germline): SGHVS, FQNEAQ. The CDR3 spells CASSFLTGSEQYF. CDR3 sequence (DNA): TGTGCCAGCAGCTTCCTGACGGGGAGCGAGCAGTACTTC.

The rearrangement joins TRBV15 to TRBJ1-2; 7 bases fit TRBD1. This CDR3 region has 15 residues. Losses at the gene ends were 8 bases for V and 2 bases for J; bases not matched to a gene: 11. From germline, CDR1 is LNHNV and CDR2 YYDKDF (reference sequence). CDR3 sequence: CATRKGQSVNYGYTF. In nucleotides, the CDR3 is TGTGCCACCCGGAAGGGACAGTCAGTAAACTATGGCTACACCTTC.

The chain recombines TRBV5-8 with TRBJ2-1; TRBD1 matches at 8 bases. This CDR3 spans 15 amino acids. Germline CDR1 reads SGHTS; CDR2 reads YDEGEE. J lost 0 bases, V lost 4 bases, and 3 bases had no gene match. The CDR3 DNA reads TGTGCCAGCAGCGTGACAGGGGTCTCCTACAATGAGCAGTTCTTC. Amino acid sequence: CASSVTGVSYNEQFF.

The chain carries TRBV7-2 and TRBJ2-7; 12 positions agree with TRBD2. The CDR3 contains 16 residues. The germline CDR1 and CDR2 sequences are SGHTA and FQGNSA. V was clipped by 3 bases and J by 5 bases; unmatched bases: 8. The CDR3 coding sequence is TGTGCCAGCAGCTTGGGGAGACTAGCGGGAGCGGACGAGCAGTACTTC. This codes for CASSLGRLAGADEQYF.

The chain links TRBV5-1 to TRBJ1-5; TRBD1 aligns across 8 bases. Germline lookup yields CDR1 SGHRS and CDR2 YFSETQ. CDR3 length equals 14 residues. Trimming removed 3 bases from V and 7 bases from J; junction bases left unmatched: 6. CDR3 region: CASSYDRGEQPQHF. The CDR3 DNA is TGCGCCAGCAGCTATGACAGGGGAGAACAGCCCCAGCATTTT.

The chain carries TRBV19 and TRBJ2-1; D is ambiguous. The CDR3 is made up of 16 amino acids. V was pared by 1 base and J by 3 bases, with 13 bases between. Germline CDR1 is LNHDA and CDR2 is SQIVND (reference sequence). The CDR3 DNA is TGTGCCAGTAGTATAGGTAGGAGAAGGATCTACAATGAGCAGTTCTTC. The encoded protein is CASSIGRRRIYNEQFF.

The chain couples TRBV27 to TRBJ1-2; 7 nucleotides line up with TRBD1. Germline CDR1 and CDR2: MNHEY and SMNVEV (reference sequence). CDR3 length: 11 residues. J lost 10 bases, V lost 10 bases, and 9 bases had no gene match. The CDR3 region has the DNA TGTGCCACCAGGGACAGCGCGGTCTACACCTTC. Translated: CATRDSAVYTF.

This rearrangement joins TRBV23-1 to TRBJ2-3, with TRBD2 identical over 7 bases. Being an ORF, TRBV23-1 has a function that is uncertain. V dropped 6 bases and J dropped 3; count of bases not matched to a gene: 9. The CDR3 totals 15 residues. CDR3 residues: CASRREMGETDTQYF. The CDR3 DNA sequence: TGCGCCAGCAGGCGGGAGATGGGGGAAACAGATACGCAGTATTTT.

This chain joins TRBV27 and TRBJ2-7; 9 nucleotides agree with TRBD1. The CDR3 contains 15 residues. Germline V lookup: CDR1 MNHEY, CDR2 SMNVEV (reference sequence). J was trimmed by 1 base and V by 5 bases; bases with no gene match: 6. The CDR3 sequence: CASSTSGTGSYEQYF. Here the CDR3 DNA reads TGTGCCAGCAGTACGTCCGGGACAGGGTCCTACGAGCAGTACTTC.

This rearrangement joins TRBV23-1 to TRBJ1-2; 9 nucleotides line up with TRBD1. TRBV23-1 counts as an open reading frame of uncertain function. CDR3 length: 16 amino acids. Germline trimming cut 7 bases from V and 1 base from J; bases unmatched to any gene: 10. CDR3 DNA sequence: TGCGCCAGCACCCAGAAAAGACAGGGGGTTAACTATGGCTACACCTTC. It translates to CASTQKRQGVNYGYTF.

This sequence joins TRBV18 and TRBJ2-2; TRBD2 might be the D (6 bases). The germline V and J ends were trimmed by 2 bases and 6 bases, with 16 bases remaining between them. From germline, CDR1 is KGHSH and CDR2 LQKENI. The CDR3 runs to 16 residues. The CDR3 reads CASSPYSEGPAGELFF. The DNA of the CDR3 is TGTGCCAGCTCACCATACTCGGAGGGGCCGGCCGGGGAGCTGTTTTTT.

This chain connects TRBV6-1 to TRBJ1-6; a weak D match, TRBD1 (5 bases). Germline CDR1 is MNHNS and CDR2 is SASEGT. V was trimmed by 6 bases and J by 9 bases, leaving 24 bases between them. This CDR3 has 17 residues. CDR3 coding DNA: TGTGCCAGCAGGGAACCGGAGCAGGGCGGTTCGGGTTCACCCCTCCACTTT. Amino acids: CASREPEQGGSGSPLHF.

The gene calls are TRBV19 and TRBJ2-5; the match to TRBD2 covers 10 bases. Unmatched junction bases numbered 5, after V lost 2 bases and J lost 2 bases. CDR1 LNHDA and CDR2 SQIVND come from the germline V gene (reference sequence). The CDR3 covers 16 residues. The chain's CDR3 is CASSIRPSGGQETQYF. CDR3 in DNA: TGTGCCAGTAGTATAAGGCCTAGCGGGGGTCAAGAGACCCAGTACTTC.

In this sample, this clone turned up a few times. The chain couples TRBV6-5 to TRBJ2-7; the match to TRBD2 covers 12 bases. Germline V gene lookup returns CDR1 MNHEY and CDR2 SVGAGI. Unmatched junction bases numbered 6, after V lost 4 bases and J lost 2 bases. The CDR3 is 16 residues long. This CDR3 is CASSFRGLAGPYEQYF. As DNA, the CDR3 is TGTGCCAGCAGTTTCCGGGGACTAGCGGGTCCCTACGAGCAGTACTTC.

In DNA, the CDR3 is TGTGCCAGCAGCCATCTCCGGGGGAGAACTAATGAAAAACTGTTTTTT. It yields the protein CASSHLRGRTNEKLFF. This rearrangement joins TRBV11-2 to TRBJ1-4; the D gene is possibly TRBD1 (5 bases). There are 16 residues in the CDR3. CDR1 is SGHAT and CDR2 is FQNNGV in the germline V gene. V was shortened by 5 bases and J by 1 base, with 14 bases between the two germline ends.

In nucleotides, the CDR3 is TGCAGTGCTAGTGAAAAAAGGACTAGCCCCTTAGGGACCCAGTACTTC. Its translation: CSASEKRTSPLGTQYF. The chain employs TRBV20-1 and TRBJ2-5; the match to TRBD2 covers 8 bases. The CDR3 totals 16 residues. Germline V lookup: CDR1 DFQATT, CDR2 SNEGSKA (reference sequence). Losses at the gene ends were 3 bases for V and 7 bases for J; bases not matched to a gene: 16.

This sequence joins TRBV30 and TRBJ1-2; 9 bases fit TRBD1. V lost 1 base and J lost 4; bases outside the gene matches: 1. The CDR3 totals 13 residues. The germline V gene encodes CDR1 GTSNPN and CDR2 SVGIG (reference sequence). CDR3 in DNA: TGTGCCTGGAGTGGGGACAGGGCCTATGGCTACACCTTC. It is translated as CAWSGDRAYGYTF.

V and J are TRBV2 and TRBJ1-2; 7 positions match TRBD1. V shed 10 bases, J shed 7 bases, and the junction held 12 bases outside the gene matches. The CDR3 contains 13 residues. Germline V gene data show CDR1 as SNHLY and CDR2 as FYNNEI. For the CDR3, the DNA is TGTGCCAAAGCATCAGAGGGGGCGGTTGGCTACACCTTC. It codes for CAKASEGAVGYTF. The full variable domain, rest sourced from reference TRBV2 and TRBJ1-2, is EPEVTQTPSHQVTQMGQEVILRCVPISNHLYFYWYRQILGQKVEFLVSFYNNEISEKSEIFDDQFSVERPDGSNFTLKIRSTKLEDSAMYFCAKASEGAVGYTFGSGTRLTVV.